The 31 T cell receptor beta chains given below trace back to one sample, sequenced in a study of cytomegalovirus exposure and HLA in healthy donors. The PCR contained 60 Vbeta and 13 Jbeta primers. TCRdb's copy holds only in-frame clones and misses some; the assay was immunoSEQ multiplex PCR. The sample lists about 160,000 clones; approximately 74% were seen once. The sample consisted of PBMCs. The receptors originated from a woman aged 25 to 39 in good health and CMV-seronegative.

This chain links TRBV4-2 with TRBJ1-1, with D perhaps matching TRBD1 (6 bases). V was clipped by 1 base and J by 0 bases, with 12 bases between them. This CDR3 contains 16 residues. Germline CDR1 and CDR2: LGHNA and YNFKEQ. CDR3 sequence (DNA): TGTGCCAGCAGCCAAGGCGGGGGGCGGTTGAACACTGAAGCTTTCTTT. Residues: CASSQGGGRLNTEAFF.

This clone was picked up a small number of times. The chain has TRBV5-1 and TRBJ1-2, with D possibly TRBD1 on 5 matching bases. The ends were cut back, 0 bases at V and 7 bases at J, with 13 bases in the middle. The CDR3 extends over 14 amino acids. CDR1 is SGHRS and CDR2 is YFSETQ in the germline V gene. DNA of the CDR3: TGCGCCAGCAGCTTGGAAGTTCAGGGAGGTGGCTACACCTTC. Amino acids: CASSLEVQGGGYTF.

In its sample, this clone was seen once. The gene calls are TRBV25-1 and TRBJ1-4; weak D call: TRBD1 (5 bases). Trimming shortened V by 5 bases and J by 3 bases, and 7 bases separated the two germline ends. The CDR3 totals 13 residues. CDR1 is MGHDK, CDR2 SYGVNS, per germline. The DNA for the CDR3 is TGTGCCAGCAGTCGGGGGGCTAATGAAAAACTGTTTTTT. Translating it yields CASSRGANEKLFF.

The sample holds one count of this clone. This sequence joins TRBV9 and TRBJ1-6, with D possibly being TRBD1 (5 bases). V was pared by 3 bases and J by 6 bases, with 13 bases between. Germline V gene data show CDR1 as SGDLS and CDR2 as YYNGEE. The CDR3 extends over 15 amino acids. This CDR3 reads CASSAEQALNSPLHF. CDR3 sequence (DNA): TGTGCCAGCAGCGCAGAACAGGCACTTAATTCACCCCTCCACTTT.

This clone appeared a single time. The J gene is TRBJ2-7, the V gene TRBV5-6; TRBD2 matches 9 bases. CDR3 length: 13 residues. V lost 4 bases, J lost 4 bases, and 3 bases stayed unmatched. Germline V gene sequence: CDR1 SGHDT, CDR2 YYEEEE. The CDR3 DNA is TGTGCCAGCAGCATCGCGGGGGGGTACGAGCAGTACTTC. Translating gives CASSIAGGYEQYF.

The chain combines TRBV28 with TRBJ2-7; 9 positions match TRBD1. The CDR3 runs to 15 residues. The junction had 7 bases not matched to a gene; V was cut back by 2 bases and J by 5 bases. The germline CDR1 and CDR2 sequences are MDHEN and SYDVKM. In DNA form, the CDR3 reads TGTGCCAGCAGTTTAATAGGACAGGGGATGAACGAGCAGTACTTC. Its translation is CASSLIGQGMNEQYF.

The chain links TRBV6-5 to TRBJ2-3, with TRBD2 as a possible D gene (6 bases). The CDR3 sequence is 12 residues long. V lost 2 bases, J lost 8 bases, and 8 bases lay in between. CDR1 MNHEY and CDR2 SVGAGI come from the germline V gene. This chain's CDR3 is CASSYDGGTQYF. The CDR3 DNA is TGTGCCAGCAGTTACGACGGGGGTACGCAGTATTTT.

The rearrangement joins TRBV2 to TRBJ2-5; D not resolved. There are 11 residues in the CDR3. In germline, CDR1 is SNHLY, CDR2 FYNNEI. The germline V and J ends were trimmed by 6 bases and 7 bases, with 9 bases remaining between them. CDR3 coding DNA: TGTGCCAGCAGGACTCTGGGGACCCAGTACTTC. This gives the protein CASRTLGTQYF.

The chain combines TRBV30 with TRBJ2-2, with D tentatively TRBD1 (6 bases). Trimming cost V 3 bases and J 2 bases, with 16 bases left between them. The V gene's germline CDR1 is GTSNPN and CDR2 SVGIG (reference sequence). The CDR3 length is 16 residues. DNA of the CDR3: TGTGCCTGGAGAAACACCGGGACAACAAACACCGGGGAGCTGTTTTTT. Translation gives CAWRNTGTTNTGELFF.

This chain links TRBV28 with TRBJ2-1, with 12 bases lining up with TRBD2. V was pared by 6 bases and J by 4 bases, with 4 bases of the junction left unmatched. The CDR3 spans 15 residues. Germline CDR1 MDHEN, CDR2 SYDVKM. CDR3 sequence: CASSTLAGGYNEQFF. As DNA, the CDR3 is TGTGCCAGCAGCACCCTAGCGGGAGGGTACAATGAGCAGTTCTTC. The entire variable domain, with the rest obtained from reference TRBV28 and TRBJ2-1, is as follows: DVKVTQSSRYLVKRTGEKVFLECVQDMDHENMFWYRQDPGLGLRLIYFSYDVKMKEKGDIPEGYSVSREKKERFSLILESASTNQTSMYLCASSTLAGGYNEQFFGPGTRLTVL.

The chain links TRBV27 to TRBJ1-6; D perhaps matches TRBD1 (5 bases). Between the trimmed V and J ends, which lost 2 bases and 4 bases, there was a span of 6 bases. The CDR3 sequence is 14 residues long. Germline V gives CDR1 MNHEY, CDR2 SMNVEV (reference sequence). The CDR3 here is CASSLKGYNSPLHF. The CDR3 bases are TGTGCCAGCAGTTTAAAGGGGTATAATTCACCCCTCCACTTT.

In its sample, this clone was seen a few times. The rearrangement uses TRBV18 and TRBJ1-1; D remains unclear. This CDR3 is built from 14 residues. V gave up 6 bases and J gave up 1 base, with 12 bases separating them. Germline values: CDR1 KGHSH, CDR2 LQKENI. CDR3 amino acids: CASSQQAPNTEAFF. DNA for the CDR3: TGTGCCAGCTCCCAGCAGGCGCCGAACACTGAAGCTTTCTTT.

The CDR3: CASSVVGGGASTDTQYF. DNA for the CDR3: TGTGCCAGCAGTGTTGTGGGAGGCGGGGCCAGCACAGATACGCAGTATTTT. The rearrangement joins TRBV6-1 to TRBJ2-3; TRBD2 might be the D (6 bases). V dropped 4 bases and J dropped 0 bases, with 17 bases sitting between them. CDR1 is MNHNS, CDR2 SASEGT, per germline. This CDR3 has 17 amino acids.

The chain couples TRBV6-6 to TRBJ1-5; the D is unclear. Trimming left V 6 bases short and J 8 bases short, with 11 bases between. Germline values: CDR1 MNHNY, CDR2 SVGAGI (reference sequence). The CDR3 has 12 amino acids. CDR3 residues: CASSLPGEPQHF. CDR3 DNA sequence: TGTGCCAGCAGCCTCCCCGGTGAGCCCCAGCATTTT.

This sequence joins TRBV2 and TRBJ2-1, with TRBD2 matching over 12 bases. This CDR3 contains 14 residues. Germline values: CDR1 SNHLY, CDR2 FYNNEI. Losses at the gene ends were 10 bases for V and 10 bases for J; bases not matched to a gene: 11. CDR3 nucleotides: TGTGCCACCCGGAGACTAGCGGGAGAGGAAGAGCAGTTCTTC. Protein: CATRRLAGEEEQFF. The full variable domain, its missing parts supplied by reference TRBV2 and TRBJ2-1, is EPEVTQTPSHQVTQMGQEVILRCVPISNHLYFYWYRQILGQKVEFLVSFYNNEISEKSEIFDDQFSVERPDGSNFTLKIRSTKLEDSAMYFCATRRLAGEEEQFFGPGTRLTVL.

This clone was counted a few times. The chain joins TRBV27 to TRBJ2-7; maybe TRBD2 (5 bases). V was cut by 5 bases and J by 6 bases, with 8 bases left in between. The CDR3 covers 11 residues. The germline V gene has CDR1 MNHEY and CDR2 SMNVEV (reference sequence). The CDR3 sequence: CASSRGSEQYF. The CDR3 DNA is TGTGCCAGCAGTCGAGGGAGCGAGCAGTACTTC.

DNA of the CDR3: TGTGCCAGCAGAAATGAGGCAGGGGCAGACGAGCAGTACTTC. It yields the protein CASRNEAGADEQYF. V gene TRBV5-4 combines with J gene TRBJ2-7; D possibly corresponds to TRBD1 (6 bases). CDR1 SGHNT and CDR2 YYREEE come from the germline V gene (reference sequence). This CDR3 has 14 amino acids. V lost 5 bases and J 5 bases, leaving 17 bases between the germline ends.

The chain carries TRBV10-3 and TRBJ2-5, with 9 nucleotides matching TRBD1. The germline gives CDR1 ENHRY, CDR2 SYGVKD. Trimming cost V 7 bases and J 2 bases; bases outside gene matches: 2. This CDR3 has 13 amino acids. Here the CDR3 reads CAIKGTGQETQYF. The CDR3 coding sequence is TGTGCCATCAAAGGGACAGGGCAAGAGACCCAGTACTTC.

The sample holds a few counts of this clone. The chain uses TRBV7-9 and TRBJ1-4; D uncertain. The germline gives CDR1 SEHNR, CDR2 FQNEAQ (reference sequence). The germline V and J ends were trimmed by 2 bases and 5 bases, with 6 bases remaining between them. The CDR3 totals 13 residues. In DNA form, the CDR3 reads TGTGCCAGCAGCTTATCCCGGAATGAAAAACTGTTTTTT. Amino acid sequence: CASSLSRNEKLFF.

The genes are TRBV6-1 and TRBJ2-5, with 8 positions matching TRBD2. V dropped 4 bases and J dropped 5; count of bases not matched to a gene: 6. The CDR3 spans 14 residues. Germline CDR1 is MNHNS and CDR2 is SASEGT. CDR3 protein: CASSVGLAGETQYF. The CDR3 bases are TGTGCCAGCAGTGTAGGGCTAGCGGGTGAGACCCAGTACTTC.

This clone has more than one count but fewer than ten. The chain links TRBV6-1 to TRBJ1-6; 7 nucleotides agree with TRBD1. CDR3 size: 15 residues. J lost 6 bases, V lost 4 bases, and 6 bases had no gene match. Germline V gene sequence: CDR1 MNHNS, CDR2 SASEGT. CDR3 region: CASSADRAGNSPLHF. CDR3 sequence (DNA): TGTGCCAGCAGTGCCGACAGGGCCGGTAATTCACCCCTCCACTTT.

The V gene is TRBV4-3, the J gene TRBJ2-7; 9 bases map to TRBD1. CDR1 is LGHNA, CDR2 YSLEER, per germline. CDR3 length: 15 amino acids. J lost 2 bases, V lost 3 bases, and 5 bases had no gene match. For the CDR3, the DNA is TGCGCCAGCAGCCAGGGACAGGGTCTTACCTACGAGCAGTACTTC. Amino acids: CASSQGQGLTYEQYF.

This clone has ten or more counts. The rearrangement uses TRBV5-1 and TRBJ1-4; D is unclear. The V gene lost 0 bases and the J gene lost 4 bases, with 7 bases spanning the gap. The CDR3 sequence is 14 residues long. In germline, CDR1 is SGHRS, CDR2 YFSETQ. The DNA of the CDR3 is TGCGCCAGCAGCTTGGGCGGAAATAATGAAAAACTGTTTTTT. Translation: CASSLGGNNEKLFF.

This chain uses TRBV6-5 with TRBJ1-5, with 11 bases fitting TRBD1. The CDR3 has 15 residues. The J segment lost 7 bases and the V segment lost 9 bases, leaving 11 bases of the junction unmatched. Per germline, CDR1 MNHEY and CDR2 SVGAGI. CDR3 sequence: CASSRTGGSAQPQHF. CDR3 coding DNA: TGTGCCAGTTCCCGGACAGGGGGCTCGGCGCAGCCCCAGCATTTT.

V and J are TRBV18 and TRBJ2-7; 7 bases agree with TRBD1. The CDR3 length is 15 residues. CDR1 and CDR2 (germline): KGHSH, LQKENI. V lost 6 bases and J lost 6; bases outside the gene matches: 14. The CDR3 bases are TGTGCCAGCTCGTCGAAGACAGGGAGTACAGGCGAGCAGTACTTC. Amino acids: CASSSKTGSTGEQYF.

By its share, this clone is medium-sized (0.01 to 0.1%). The rearrangement links TRBV6-5 to TRBJ1-3, with D unresolved. This CDR3 comprises 14 residues. Germline V gene lookup returns CDR1 MNHEY and CDR2 SVGAGI. Trimming removed 9 bases from V and 3 bases from J, with 15 bases in between. The CDR3 bases are TGTGCCAGTCGGGTGTCTATACTTGGAAACACCATATATTTT. Translated, it gives CASRVSILGNTIYF.

This clone was picked up one time. The CDR3 spells CASSSDFLSGQYF. The CDR3 DNA reads as TGTGCCAGCAGCTCGGACTTCCTCTCGGGGCAGTACTTC. The V and J genes are TRBV5-6 and TRBJ2-7; D perhaps matches TRBD2 (5 bases). V gave up 3 bases and J gave up 9 bases, with 16 bases separating them. CDR1 and CDR2 from the germline V gene are SGHDT and YYEEEE. The CDR3 length is 13 residues. Looking up the rest from reference TRBV5-6 and TRBJ2-7 gives the full variable domain: DAGVTQSPTHLIKTRGQQVTLRCSPKSGHDTVSWYQQALGQGPQFIFQYYEEEERQRGNFPDRFSGHQFPNYSSELNVNALLLGDSALYLCASSSDFLSGQYFGPGTRLTVT.

The rearrangement joins TRBV28 to TRBJ2-5; 14 bases agree with TRBD2. Germline CDR1 reads MDHEN; CDR2 reads SYDVKM. The V and J ends lost 6 bases and 6 bases, in that order; junction bases with no gene match: 9. The CDR3 has 16 amino acids. DNA for the CDR3: TGTGCCAGCAGCCGCACCGGGACTAGCGGGGGCAAGACCCAGTACTTC. Translated, it gives CASSRTGTSGGKTQYF.

This clone was observed a few times. The rearrangement uses TRBV6-5 and TRBJ2-7; 8 bases agree with TRBD1. Germline V gene sequence: CDR1 MNHEY, CDR2 SVGAGI. V was pared by 0 bases and J by 2 bases, with 3 bases of the junction left unmatched. The CDR3 consists of 15 residues. Written as DNA, the CDR3 is TGTGCCAGCAGTTACTCGGGACAGGTTCCCTACGAGCAGTACTTC. This encodes CASSYSGQVPYEQYF.

CDR3 region: CASSVVPETGNTIYF. The CDR3 region has the DNA TGTGCCAGCAGCGTAGTCCCGGAGACGGGAAACACCATATATTTT. This rearrangement joins TRBV9 to TRBJ1-3, with unresolved D. V was shortened by 0 bases and J by 4 bases, with 11 bases between the two germline ends. Germline V gene lookup returns CDR1 SGDLS and CDR2 YYNGEE. This CDR3 spans 15 amino acids.

This chain uses TRBV29-1 with TRBJ2-5; weak D call: TRBD1 (6 bases). Germline V CDR1 and CDR2: SQVTM, ANQGSEA. The CDR3 loop spans 13 amino acids. Trimming left V 8 bases short and J 1 base short, with 14 bases between. The CDR3 reads CSSPGTLQETQYF. The CDR3 nucleotides read TGCAGCTCCCCGGGGACACTCCAAGAGACCCAGTACTTC.